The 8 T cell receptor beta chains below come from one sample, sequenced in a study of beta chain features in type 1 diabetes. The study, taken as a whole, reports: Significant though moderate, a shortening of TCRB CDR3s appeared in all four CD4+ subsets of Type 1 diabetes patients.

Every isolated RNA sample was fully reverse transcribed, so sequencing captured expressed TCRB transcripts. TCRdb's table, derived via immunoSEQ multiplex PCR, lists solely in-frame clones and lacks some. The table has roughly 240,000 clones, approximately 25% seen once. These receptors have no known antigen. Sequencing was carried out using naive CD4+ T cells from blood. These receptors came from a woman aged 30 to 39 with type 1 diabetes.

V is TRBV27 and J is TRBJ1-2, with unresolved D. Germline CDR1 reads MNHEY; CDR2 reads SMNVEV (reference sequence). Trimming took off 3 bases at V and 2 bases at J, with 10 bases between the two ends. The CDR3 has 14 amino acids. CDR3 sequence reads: CASSFAPENYGYTF. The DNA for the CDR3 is TGTGCCAGCAGTTTCGCCCCCGAGAACTATGGCTACACCTTC.

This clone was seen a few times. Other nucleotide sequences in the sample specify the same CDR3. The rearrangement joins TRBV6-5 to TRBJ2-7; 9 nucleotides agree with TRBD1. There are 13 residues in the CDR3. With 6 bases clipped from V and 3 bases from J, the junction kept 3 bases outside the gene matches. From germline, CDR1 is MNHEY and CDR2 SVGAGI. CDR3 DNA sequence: TGTGCCAGCAGCAGACAGGGGGTCTACGAGCAGTACTTC. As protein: CASSRQGVYEQYF.

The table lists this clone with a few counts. The CDR3 DNA reads TGTGCCAGCAGCACAACAGGGGCAACTAATGAAAAACTGTTTTTT. Protein product: CASSTTGATNEKLFF. The chain carries TRBV7-9 and TRBJ1-4, with TRBD1 matching 7 bases. Trimming took 5 bases from V and 0 from J; bases not matched to a gene: 3. CDR1 is SEHNR and CDR2 is FQNEAQ in the germline V gene (reference sequence). The CDR3 consists of 15 residues.

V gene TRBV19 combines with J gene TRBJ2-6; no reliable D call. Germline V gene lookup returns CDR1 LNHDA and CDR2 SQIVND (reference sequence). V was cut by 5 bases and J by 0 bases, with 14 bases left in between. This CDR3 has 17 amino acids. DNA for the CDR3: TGTGCCAGTAGTGCATCGGTAGTGTCCTCTGGGGCCAACGTCCTGACTTTC. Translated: CASSASVVSSGANVLTF. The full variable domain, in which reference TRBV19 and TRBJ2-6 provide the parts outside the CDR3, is DGGITQSPKYLFRKEGQNVTLSCEQNLNHDAMYWYRQDPGQGLRLIYYSQIVNDFQKGDIAEGYSVSREKKESFPLTVTSAQKNPTAFYLCASSASVVSSGANVLTFGAGSRLTVL.

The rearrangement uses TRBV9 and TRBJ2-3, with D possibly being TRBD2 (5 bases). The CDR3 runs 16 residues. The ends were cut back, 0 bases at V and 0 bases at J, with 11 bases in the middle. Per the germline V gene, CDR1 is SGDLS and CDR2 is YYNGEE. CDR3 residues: CASSVDKRSSTDTQYF. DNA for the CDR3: TGTGCCAGCAGCGTAGACAAGCGGTCGAGCACAGATACGCAGTATTTT.

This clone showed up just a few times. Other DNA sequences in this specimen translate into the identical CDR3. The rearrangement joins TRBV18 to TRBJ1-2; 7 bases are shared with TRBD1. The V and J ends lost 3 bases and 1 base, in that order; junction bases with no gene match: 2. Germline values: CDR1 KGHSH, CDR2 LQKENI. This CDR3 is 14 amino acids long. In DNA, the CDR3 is TGTGCCAGCTCACCTGGGACAGATAACTATGGCTACACCTTC. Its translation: CASSPGTDNYGYTF.

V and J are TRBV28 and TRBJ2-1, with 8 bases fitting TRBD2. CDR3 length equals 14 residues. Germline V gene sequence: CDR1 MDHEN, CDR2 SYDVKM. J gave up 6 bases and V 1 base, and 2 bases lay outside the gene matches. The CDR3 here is CASSLSGTSNEQFF. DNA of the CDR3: TGTGCCAGCAGTTTATCCGGGACTAGCAATGAGCAGTTCTTC.

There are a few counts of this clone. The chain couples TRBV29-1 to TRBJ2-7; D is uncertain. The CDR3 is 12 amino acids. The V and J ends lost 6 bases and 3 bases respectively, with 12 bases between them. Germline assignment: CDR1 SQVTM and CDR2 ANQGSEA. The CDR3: CSVTSAYYEQYF. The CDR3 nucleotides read TGCAGCGTAACCTCCGCCTACTACGAGCAGTACTTC.